Listed below are T cell receptor beta chains from one sample, sequenced in a study of blood T cells in healthy people across ages. TCRdb reanalysed the 5' RACE reads using MiXCR and keeps one entry per CDR3 protein. The sample consists of some 1.4 million distinct CDR3 sequences, roughly 40% of them appearing once. The sample was blood. The receptors originated from a woman in her late teens or twenties in good health. Each CDR3 is given with its conserved first and last residue. The order of the fields is clone size, J gene, V gene, D gene, CDR3 DNA, CDR3 protein. A D gene is named only where the DNA matches it firmly. For some rows the clone size is stated as once, few or many, or as a class when expanded; others skip it.

clone size: many; J gene: TRBJ2-5; V gene: TRBV20-1; D gene: TRBD2; CDR3 DNA: TGCAGTGCTAGAGATAATCTAGCGGGAGCAGAGACCCAGTACTTC; CDR3 protein: CSARDNLAGAETQYF
clone size: NA; J gene: TRBJ2-2; V gene: TRBV10-3; D gene: NA; CDR3 DNA: TGTGCCATCAGACGGGACTTCCCTACCGGGGAGCTGTTTTTT; CDR3 protein: CAIRRDFPTGELFF
clone size: NA; J gene: TRBJ2-1; V gene: TRBV6-1; D gene: NA; CDR3 DNA: TGTGCCAGCAGTGATTATCGGGGCCATGAGCAGTTCTTC; CDR3 protein: CASSDYRGHEQFF
clone size: few; J gene: TRBJ2-5; V gene: TRBV29-1; D gene: NA; CDR3 DNA: TGCAGCGTAACAAACAGGGGAGGCGAGACCCAGTACTTC; CDR3 protein: CSVTNRGGETQYF
clone size: NA; J gene: TRBJ1-1; V gene: TRBV20-1; D gene: NA; CDR3 DNA: TGCAGTGCCCGCCCCCCCGGGGGTCCTGAAGCTTTCTTT; CDR3 protein: CSARPPGGPEAFF
clone size: NA; J gene: TRBJ2-7; V gene: TRBV7-7; D gene: NA; CDR3 DNA: TGTGCCAGCAGCCATCGGGTCTCCAATGAGCAGTACTTC; CDR3 protein: CASSHRVSNEQYF
clone size: NA; J gene: TRBJ2-7; V gene: TRBV4-1; D gene: TRBD2; CDR3 DNA: TGCGCCAGCAGCCCGCGTTTAGCGGGAGGCACCTACGAGCAGTACTTC; CDR3 protein: CASSPRLAGGTYEQYF
clone size: few; J gene: TRBJ2-7; V gene: TRBV27; D gene: NA; CDR3 DNA: TGTGCCAGCAGTCCCGGTGGTTGGTCCGAGCAGTACTTC; CDR3 protein: CASSPGGWSEQYF
clone size: few; J gene: TRBJ2-7; V gene: TRBV4-1; D gene: TRBD1; CDR3 DNA: TGCGCCAGCAGCCGTACAGGGGTCAATAACAATGAGCAGTACTTC; CDR3 protein: CASSRTGVNNNEQYF
clone size: NA; J gene: TRBJ2-3; V gene: TRBV20-1; D gene: NA; CDR3 DNA: TGCAGTGCTACCTCTAGCGCCGGCACAGATACGCAGTATTTT; CDR3 protein: CSATSSAGTDTQYF
clone size: once; J gene: TRBJ2-5; V gene: TRBV7-7; D gene: TRBD1; CDR3 DNA: TGTGCCAGCAGCGTGACAGGGCCGGGCAATGAGCAGTACTTC; CDR3 protein: CASSVTGPGNEQYF
clone size: once; J gene: TRBJ1-4; V gene: TRBV10-2; D gene: NA; CDR3 DNA: TGCGCCAGCAGTGGGTGGGACGATGAAAAACTGTTTTTT; CDR3 protein: CASSGWDDEKLFF
clone size: few; J gene: TRBJ1-2; V gene: TRBV12-3/TRBV12-4; D gene: NA; CDR3 DNA: TGTGCCAGCAGTTATAAGGTTCCCTATGGCTACACCTTC; CDR3 protein: CASSYKVPYGYTF
clone size: few; J gene: TRBJ2-4; V gene: TRBV27; D gene: TRBD2; CDR3 DNA: TGTGCCAGCAGTTGTATGGAGCGGGGCCAGACTCTAGCCAAAAACATTCAGTACTTC; CDR3 protein: CASSCMERGQTLAKNIQYF
clone size: few; J gene: TRBJ2-7; V gene: TRBV29-1; D gene: TRBD1; CDR3 DNA: TGCAGCGTTGTCCACCAACGGACAGGGGCTCACGAGCAGTACTTC; CDR3 protein: CSVVHQRTGAHEQYF
clone size: NA; J gene: TRBJ1-5; V gene: TRBV4-1; D gene: TRBD1; CDR3 DNA: TGCGCCAGCAGCCCGAGGGGACAGGGGGCGATTCAGCCCCAGCATTTT; CDR3 protein: CASSPRGQGAIQPQHF
clone size: NA; J gene: TRBJ1-5; V gene: TRBV20-1; D gene: NA; CDR3 DNA: TGCAGTGCTGACGACAGGAGTGATCAGCCCCAGCATTTT; CDR3 protein: CSADDRSDQPQHF
clone size: NA; J gene: TRBJ2-1; V gene: TRBV7-9; D gene: TRBD2; CDR3 DNA: TGTGCCAGCAGCGCAACTAGCGAGGGTTACAATGAGCAGTTCTTC; CDR3 protein: CASSATSEGYNEQFF
clone size: few; J gene: TRBJ2-1; V gene: TRBV5-6; D gene: TRBD2; CDR3 DNA: TGTGCCAGCAGCCGGCTAGAGAGCGGGGAGGGCGGTGAGCAGTTCTTC; CDR3 protein: CASSRLESGEGGEQFF
clone size: NA; J gene: TRBJ2-3; V gene: TRBV20-1; D gene: NA; CDR3 DNA: TGCAGTGCTAGAAAGGGGTCGGCAGATACGCAGTATTTT; CDR3 protein: CSARKGSADTQYF
clone size: NA; J gene: TRBJ2-7; V gene: TRBV20-1; D gene: NA; CDR3 DNA: TGCAGTGCTAGAGATGGATCGACGGCGTACTACGAGCAGTACTTC; CDR3 protein: CSARDGSTAYYEQYF
clone size: NA; J gene: TRBJ1-6; V gene: TRBV11-2; D gene: NA; CDR3 DNA: TGTGCCAGCAGCTTTCTCCGTAGGGGAGGCAATTCACCCCTCCACTTT; CDR3 protein: CASSFLRRGGNSPLHF
clone size: few; J gene: TRBJ1-4; V gene: TRBV20-1; D gene: TRBD1; CDR3 DNA: TGCAGTGCTAGAGTCGGGACAGGCTTGGGGGAAAAACTGTTTTTT; CDR3 protein: CSARVGTGLGEKLFF
clone size: NA; J gene: TRBJ2-3; V gene: TRBV6-1; D gene: TRBD2; CDR3 DNA: TGTGCCAGCAGCCGACTAGCGGGGGTTACTAGCACAGATACGCAGTATTTT; CDR3 protein: CASSRLAGVTSTDTQYF
clone size: NA; J gene: TRBJ2-3; V gene: TRBV3-1; D gene: NA; CDR3 DNA: TGTGCCAGCAGCCAAGATCTAGGGGCAGATACGCAGTATTTT; CDR3 protein: CASSQDLGADTQYF
clone size: NA; J gene: TRBJ1-2; V gene: TRBV21-1; D gene: NA; CDR3 DNA: TGTGCCAGCAGCGCCCGGACAGGGCGGGACTATGGCTACACCTTC; CDR3 protein: CASSARTGRDYGYTF
clone size: few; J gene: TRBJ1-2; V gene: TRBV28; D gene: NA; CDR3 DNA: TGTGCCAGCAGTTCCCTCGGGGGGGTTGACGGCTACACCTTC; CDR3 protein: CASSSLGGVDGYTF
clone size: few; J gene: TRBJ2-1; V gene: TRBV12-3/TRBV12-4; D gene: TRBD1; CDR3 DNA: TGTGCCAGCAGTTTATCCGCAGGGGGTGGTGAGCAGTTCTTC; CDR3 protein: CASSLSAGGGEQFF
clone size: few; J gene: TRBJ2-5; V gene: TRBV15; D gene: NA; CDR3 DNA: TGTGCCACCAGCAGAGTGTTACAGTTTACGGAGACCCAGTACTTC; CDR3 protein: CATSRVLQFTETQYF
clone size: NA; J gene: TRBJ2-7; V gene: TRBV29-1; D gene: NA; CDR3 DNA: TGCAACGTTGGGGGGCGGGACGAGCAGTACTTC; CDR3 protein: CNVGGRDEQYF
clone size: NA; J gene: TRBJ2-1; V gene: TRBV4-1; D gene: NA; CDR3 DNA: TGCGCCAGCAGCCAAGATCCCAGCGATCCCTACAATGAGCAGTTCTTC; CDR3 protein: CASSQDPSDPYNEQFF